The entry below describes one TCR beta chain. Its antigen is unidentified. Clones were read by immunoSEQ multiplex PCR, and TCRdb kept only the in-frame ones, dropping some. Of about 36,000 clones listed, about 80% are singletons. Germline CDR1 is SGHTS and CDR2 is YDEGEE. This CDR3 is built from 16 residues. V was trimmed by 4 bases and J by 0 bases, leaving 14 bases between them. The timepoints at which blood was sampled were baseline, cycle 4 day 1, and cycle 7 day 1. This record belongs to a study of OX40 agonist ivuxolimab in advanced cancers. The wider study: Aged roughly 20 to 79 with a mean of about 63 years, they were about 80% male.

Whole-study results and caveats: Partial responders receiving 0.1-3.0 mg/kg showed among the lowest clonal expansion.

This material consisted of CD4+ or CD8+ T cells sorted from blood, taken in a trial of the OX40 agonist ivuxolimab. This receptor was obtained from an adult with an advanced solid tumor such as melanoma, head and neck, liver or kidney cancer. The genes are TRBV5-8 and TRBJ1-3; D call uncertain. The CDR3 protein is CASSPRGEPSGNTIYF. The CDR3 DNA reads TGTGCCAGCAGCCCACGGGGAGAGCCCTCTGGAAACACCATATATTTT.